This entry is about one TCR beta chain. In the authors' methods: Scientists estimated how many nucleated cells there were by amplifying reference gene primers. The table came from immunoSEQ multiplex PCR; TCRdb's copy has only in-frame clones and leaves some out. V, J and clone size reflect that table, while D and trimming were determined from the DNA. This table has just under 40,000 clones, 85% to 90% appearing once. The sample is drawn from a study of blood T cell repertoires in COVID-19. Study details: Whether acute or convalescent, the COVID-19 samples came from the United States, Italy and Spain. T cells, B-cell-depleted T cells, or PBMCs supplied cDNA or gDNA.

Deletions cut 8 bases from V and 8 bases from J, with 10 bases between. The CDR3 is 11 amino acids. Germline V gene sequence: CDR1 WNHNN, CDR2 SYGVQD (reference sequence). The receptor's source is a man in his fifties or sixties with active or convalescent COVID-19. Sequenced material: peripheral blood. V and J are TRBV10-1 and TRBJ2-1; the D is unclear. DNA for the CDR3: TGCGCCAGCTCAGAGAGGTATGAGCAGTTCTTC. It yields the protein CASSERYEQFF.